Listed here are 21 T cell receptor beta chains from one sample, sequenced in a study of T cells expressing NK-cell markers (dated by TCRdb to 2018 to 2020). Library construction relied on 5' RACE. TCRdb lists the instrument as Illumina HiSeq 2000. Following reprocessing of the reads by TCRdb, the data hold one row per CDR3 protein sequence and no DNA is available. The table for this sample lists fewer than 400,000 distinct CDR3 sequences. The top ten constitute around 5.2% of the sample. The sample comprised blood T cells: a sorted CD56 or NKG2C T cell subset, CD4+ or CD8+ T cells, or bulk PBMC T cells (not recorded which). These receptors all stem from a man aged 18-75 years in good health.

CDR3 region: CASSSLGHRETQYF. The chain links TRBV7-2 to TRBJ2-5; TCRdb's D gene call, TRBD1, goes unchecked for lack of DNA. CDR1 is SGHTA and CDR2 is FQGNSA in the germline V gene. CDR3 length equals 14 residues.

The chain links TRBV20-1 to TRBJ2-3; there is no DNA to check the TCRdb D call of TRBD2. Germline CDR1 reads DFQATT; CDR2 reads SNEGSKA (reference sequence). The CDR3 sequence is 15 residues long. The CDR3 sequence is CSASRTSGGTDTQYF.

This chain's CDR3 is CSVDGAGTNYGYTF. The chain is built from TRBV29-1 and TRBJ1-2; absent DNA, TCRdb's TRBD1 call cannot be checked. The CDR3 is made up of 14 amino acids. Germline V gives CDR1 SQVTM, CDR2 ANQGSEA.

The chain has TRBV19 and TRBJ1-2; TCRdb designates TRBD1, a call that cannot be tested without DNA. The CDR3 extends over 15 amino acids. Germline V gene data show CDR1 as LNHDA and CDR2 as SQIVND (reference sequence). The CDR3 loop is CASRKTGGELYGYTF.

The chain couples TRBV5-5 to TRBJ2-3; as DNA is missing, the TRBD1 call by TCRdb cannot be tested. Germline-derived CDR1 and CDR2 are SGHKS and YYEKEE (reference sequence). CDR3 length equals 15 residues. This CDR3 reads CASSFPRGIGDTQYF.

CDR3 residues: CASSETGQGNEPQHF. The V call is TRBV6-4, the J call TRBJ1-5; TCRdb selects TRBD1, and the lack of DNA leaves this call unchecked. The germline V gene encodes CDR1 MRHNA and CDR2 SNTAGT. CDR3 length: 15 amino acids.

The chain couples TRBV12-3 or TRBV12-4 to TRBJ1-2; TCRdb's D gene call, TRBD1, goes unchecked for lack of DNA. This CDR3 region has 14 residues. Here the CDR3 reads CASSYRGQNYGYTF.

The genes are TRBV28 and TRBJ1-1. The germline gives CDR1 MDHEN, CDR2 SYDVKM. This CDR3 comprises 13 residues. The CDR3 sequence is CASSLWRAPEAFF.

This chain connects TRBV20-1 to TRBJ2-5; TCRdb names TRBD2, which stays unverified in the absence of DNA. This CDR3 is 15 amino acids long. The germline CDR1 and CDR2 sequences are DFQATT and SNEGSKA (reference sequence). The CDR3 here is CSAKLAGGLQETQYF.

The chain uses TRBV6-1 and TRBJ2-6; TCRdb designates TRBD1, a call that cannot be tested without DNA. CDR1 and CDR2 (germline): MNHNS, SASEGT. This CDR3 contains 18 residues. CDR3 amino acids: CASSGTTGDLSGANVLTF.

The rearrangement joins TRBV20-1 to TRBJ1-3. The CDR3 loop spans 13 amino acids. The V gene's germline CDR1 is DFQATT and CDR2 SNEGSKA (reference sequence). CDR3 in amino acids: CSANGGVGNTIYF.

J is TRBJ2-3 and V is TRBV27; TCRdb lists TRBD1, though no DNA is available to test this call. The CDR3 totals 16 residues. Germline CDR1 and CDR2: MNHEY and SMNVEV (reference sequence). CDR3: CASSPFSGAITDTQYF.

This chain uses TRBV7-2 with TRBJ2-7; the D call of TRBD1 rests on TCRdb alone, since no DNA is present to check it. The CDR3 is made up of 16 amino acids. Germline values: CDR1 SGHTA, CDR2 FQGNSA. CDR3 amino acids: CASSLDAGQGRNEQYF.

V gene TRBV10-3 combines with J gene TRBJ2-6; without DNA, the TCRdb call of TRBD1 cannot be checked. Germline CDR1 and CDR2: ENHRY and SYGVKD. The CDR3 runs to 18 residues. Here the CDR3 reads CAISESDRGISGANVLTF.

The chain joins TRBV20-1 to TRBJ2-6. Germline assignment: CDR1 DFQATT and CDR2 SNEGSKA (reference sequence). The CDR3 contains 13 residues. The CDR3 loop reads CSARGSGANVLTF.

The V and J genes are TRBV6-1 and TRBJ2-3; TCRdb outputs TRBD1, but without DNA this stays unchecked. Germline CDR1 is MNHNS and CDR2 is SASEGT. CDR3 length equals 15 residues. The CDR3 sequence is CASIPRGEFTDTQYF.

The CDR3 sequence is CASSPSGVDSYNEQFF. The V and J genes are TRBV5-1 and TRBJ2-1; TCRdb names TRBD2, which stays unverified in the absence of DNA. Germline CDR1 SGHRS, CDR2 YFSETQ. CDR3 length: 16 amino acids.

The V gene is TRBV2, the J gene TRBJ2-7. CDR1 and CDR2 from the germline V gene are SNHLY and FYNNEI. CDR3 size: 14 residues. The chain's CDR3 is CASSGGTTIYEQYF.

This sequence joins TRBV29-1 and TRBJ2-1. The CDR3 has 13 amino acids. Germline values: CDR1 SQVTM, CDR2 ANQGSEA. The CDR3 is CSVGLASYNEQFF.

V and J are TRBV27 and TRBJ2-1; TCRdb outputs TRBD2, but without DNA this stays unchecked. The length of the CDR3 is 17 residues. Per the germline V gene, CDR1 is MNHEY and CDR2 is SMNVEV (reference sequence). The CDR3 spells CASSSRGRRLGYNEQFF.

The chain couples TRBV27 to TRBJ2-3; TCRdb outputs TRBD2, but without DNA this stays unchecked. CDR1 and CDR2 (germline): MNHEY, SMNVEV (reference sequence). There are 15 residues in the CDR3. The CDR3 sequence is CASSSLLAGEDTQYF.